The present entry profiles one TCR beta chain with its context. No antigen is known for it. This specimen belongs to a study of post-analysis software for immune sequencing data. General study findings and limits: Relative to controls, patients with multiple sclerosis showed significantly lower normalized Chao1 diversity. Co-batched samples clustered tightly together by F measure. Compared with controls, patients had more of about five TRBV segments, including TRBV5-6, TRBV5-1 and TRBV20-1.

CDR3 length: 11 amino acids. In germline, CDR1 is SQVTM, CDR2 ANQGSEA. Trimming took 7 bases from V and 3 from J, leaving 9 bases between them. Prepared libraries of TCR beta cDNA carried unique molecular identifiers. Some 500,000 cDNA molecules were obtained per 1 to 10 million input T cells. MiXCR, applied by TCRdb to the PCR reads, yields one record per CDR3 protein. The data show roughly 800,000 distinct CDR3 sequences, about 57% seen once. Sequencing was carried out using blood. The chain links TRBV29-1 to TRBJ1-2; maybe TRBD1 (5 bases). The sequence derives from a girl aged 5-17 years with multiple sclerosis. CDR3: CSEQGDYGYTF. The CDR3 DNA reads TGCAGCGAGCAGGGAGACTATGGCTACACCTTC.